The sequence of this T cell receptor (beta chain) was determined in a study of blood T cells in healthy people across ages. General study points: Naive CD4+ cell counts and diversity both ran higher in long-lived than in aged donors.

For the second PCR, which ran for about 6 to 11 cycles, a sample-barcoded 5' primer and a J-beta primer mix were used. Carrying 12 random nucleotides, a template-switch adaptor labeled each individual cDNA molecule. TCRdb itself ran the 5' RACE reads through MiXCR, one entry per CDR3 protein. Of about 640,000 distinct CDR3 sequences in the sample, roughly 50% were seen once. The V gene's germline CDR1 is SGHTA and CDR2 FQGNSA. The germline V and J ends were trimmed by 10 bases and 0 bases, with 4 bases remaining between them. The CDR3 has 11 residues. About this clonotype itself: Antigen unknown.

V is TRBV7-2 and J is TRBJ2-1; no clear D. This TCR was sampled from a man in his sixties in good health. Material for sequencing was blood. CDR3 amino acids: CATPSYNEQFF. CDR3 nucleotides: TGTGCCACGCCCTCCTACAATGAGCAGTTCTTC. The whole variable domain, remainder taken from reference TRBV7-2 and TRBJ2-1, is GAGVSQSPSNKVTEKGKDVELRCDPISGHTALYWYRQSLGQGLEFLIYFQGNSAPDKSGLPSDRFSAERTGGSVSTLTIQRTQQEDSAVYLCATPSYNEQFFGPGTRLTVL.